Shown below are 6 T cell receptor beta chains from a single sample sequenced in a study of shared clonotypes between healthy human individuals. The naive CD8 population came from CD45RO-negative cells selected for CCR7, without terminally differentiated effector memory CD45RA+ cells. Clones were read by immunoSEQ multiplex PCR, and TCRdb kept only the in-frame ones, dropping some. The profile covers just over 2,000,000 clones, with less than 95% appearing a single time and about 1.1% taken by the ten largest. Sequenced sample: naive CD8+ T cells sorted from blood. These receptor sequences come from a man between 18 and 35 years old in good health.

V is TRBV2 and J is TRBJ2-7; a weak D match, TRBD2 (5 bases). Germline V lookup: CDR1 SNHLY, CDR2 FYNNEI. The CDR3 runs to 15 residues. The V and J ends lost 5 bases and 4 bases respectively, with 18 bases between them. The CDR3 is CASSQTSGSRYEQYF. Written as DNA, the CDR3 is TGTGCCAGCAGTCAGACCTCGGGAAGTCGGTACGAGCAGTACTTC.

On this clone: This sample includes further DNA sequences coding for the same CDR3. The chain recombines TRBV19 with TRBJ1-5; D unclear. Trimming removed 6 bases at V and 7 bases at J, with 13 bases between. Germline lookup yields CDR1 LNHDA and CDR2 SQIVND (reference sequence). This CDR3 is built from 13 residues. In nucleotides, the CDR3 is TGTGCCAGTAGCCTACCCCCTTACCAGCCCCAGCATTTT. It translates to CASSLPPYQPQHF.

This clone was seen only once. This chain connects TRBV13 to TRBJ2-5, with a possible D match to TRBD1 (5 bases). This CDR3 is 13 amino acids long. V was clipped by 0 bases and J by 4 bases, with 6 bases between them. Germline values: CDR1 PRHDT, CDR2 FYEKMQ (reference sequence). CDR3 nucleotide sequence: TGTGCCAGCAGCTTAGGAAGGGGAGAGACCCAGTACTTC. Protein: CASSLGRGETQYF.

The chain has TRBV6-6 and TRBJ2-7, with D hard to call. The germline gives CDR1 MNHNY, CDR2 SVGAGI (reference sequence). The CDR3 has 13 residues. Trimming pared 0 bases from V and 4 bases from J, leaving 7 bases between. The CDR3 is CASSYSKVYEQYF. Here the CDR3 DNA reads TGTGCCAGCAGTTACTCTAAGGTTTACGAGCAGTACTTC.

As DNA, the CDR3 is TGTGCCAGCAGCCTTTTAACTCACGATGAGCAGTTCTTC. The encoded protein is CASSLLTHDEQFF. The chain recombines TRBV5-6 with TRBJ2-1; D call uncertain. Germline assignment: CDR1 SGHDT and CDR2 YYEEEE. The V end was cut by 4 bases, the J end by 8 bases, with 13 bases between. This CDR3 has 13 residues.

The chain employs TRBV6-1 and TRBJ2-7; D gene ambiguous. Per the germline V gene, CDR1 is MNHNS and CDR2 is SASEGT. The V and J ends lost 1 base and 3 bases respectively, with 10 bases between them. The length of the CDR3 is 14 residues. As DNA, the CDR3 is TGTGCCAGCAGTGAAGGAACTCCTAACTACGAGCAGTACTTC. It codes for CASSEGTPNYEQYF.